Shown below are 10 T cell receptor beta chains from a single sample sequenced in a study of blood T cell repertoires in COVID-19. Here immunoSEQ multiplex PCR was the method, and the copy in TCRdb shows in-frame clones only, minus some. The sample gives approximately 54,000 clones, around nine tenths of which show up once; roughly 7.6% is in the top ten. Sequenced material: peripheral blood. The receptors were gathered from a woman aged 40 to 55 with active COVID-19.

This rearrangement joins TRBV7-8 to TRBJ1-2, with no clear D. V gave up 5 bases and J gave up 0 bases, with 22 bases separating them. Looked up from germline, CDR1 is SGHVS and CDR2 is FQNEAQ. This CDR3 is 18 amino acids long. In DNA form, the CDR3 reads TGTGCCAGCAGCCTACAGCCCCATGGAGGAGGCGCTAACTATGGCTACACCTTC. This gives the protein CASSLQPHGGGANYGYTF.

This chain connects TRBV2 to TRBJ2-1, with 15 bases aligning to TRBD2. The junction had 6 bases not matched to a gene; V was cut back by 7 bases and J by 14 bases. Germline-derived CDR1 and CDR2 are SNHLY and FYNNEI. This CDR3 comprises 13 residues. The CDR3 bases are TGTGCCAGCACCCGGACTAGCGGGGGGGCCAAGTTCTTC. As protein: CASTRTSGGAKFF.

The chain uses TRBV12-3 or TRBV12-4 and TRBJ1-2; unclear D gene. V lost 3 bases to trimming and J lost 3 bases, with 8 bases between them. The CDR3 is made up of 13 amino acids. CDR3 residues: CASSFLRDYGYTF. The CDR3 DNA is TGTGCCAGCAGTTTTTTGAGGGACTATGGCTACACCTTC.

The chain uses TRBV12-2 and TRBJ1-1; TRBD1, as called in the table, went unchecked against the DNA. TRBV12-2 is a recognized pseudogene. The CDR3 contains 16 residues. The CDR3 here is CASRLKSGQRNTEAFF. The DNA for the CDR3 is TGTGCAAGTCGCTTAAAATCGGGACAGAGGAACACTGAAGCTTTCTTT.

The genes are TRBV11-3 and TRBJ1-6; no clear D gene. Germline lookup yields CDR1 SGHNT and CDR2 YENEEA. The CDR3 is 16 amino acids. V lost 3 bases to trimming and J lost 0 bases, with 9 bases between them. The CDR3 protein is CASSFGRSSYNSPLHF. In DNA, the CDR3 is TGTGCCAGCAGCTTTGGTAGGAGCTCCTATAATTCACCCCTCCACTTT.

V is TRBV23-1 and J is TRBJ2-3; possibly TRBD2 for D (6 bases). TRBV23-1 is flagged as an ORF with uncertain function. The CDR3 is 15 amino acids. The germline V and J ends were trimmed by 5 bases and 3 bases, with 15 bases remaining between them. The DNA for the CDR3 is TGCGCCAGCAGTACAGGCGGGGTCTGTACAGATACGCAGTATTTT. It is translated as CASSTGGVCTDTQYF.

CDR3 region: CASSPWDRGNTIYF. The CDR3 coding sequence is TGTGCCAGCAGCCCCTGGGACAGGGGAAACACCATATATTTT. The chain is built from TRBV11-2 and TRBJ1-3, with TRBD1 identical over 8 bases. CDR3 size: 14 residues. Germline V gene data show CDR1 as SGHAT and CDR2 as FQNNGV. V was clipped by 5 bases and J by 4 bases; unmatched bases: 4.

The rearrangement links TRBV5-5 to TRBJ2-5; D might be TRBD2 (5 bases). The germline V and J ends were trimmed by 4 bases and 1 base, with 11 bases remaining between them. This CDR3 is built from 14 residues. Germline V gene data show CDR1 as SGHKS and CDR2 as YYEKEE (reference sequence). The CDR3 spells CASSTGSLQETQYF. As DNA, the CDR3 is TGTGCCAGCAGCACGGGGAGCCTCCAAGAGACCCAGTACTTC. Drawing the rest from reference TRBV5-5 and TRBJ2-5, the complete variable domain is DAGVTQSPTHLIKTRGQQVTLRCSPISGHKSVSWYQQVLGQGPQFIFQYYEKEERGRGNFPDRFSARQFPNYSSELNVNALLLGDSALYLCASSTGSLQETQYFGPGTRLLVL.

V is TRBV28 and J is TRBJ1-2, with 7 bases lining up with TRBD1. V lost 5 bases, J lost 3 bases, and 6 bases stayed unmatched. CDR3 length: 14 residues. Per the germline V gene, CDR1 is MDHEN and CDR2 is SYDVKM. CDR3 bases: TGTGCCAGCAGTGTCCCCGGGACAGACTATGGCTACACCTTC. Residues: CASSVPGTDYGYTF.

The chain uses TRBV6-5 and TRBJ2-3; D ambiguous. V was clipped by 6 bases and J by 6 bases, with 16 bases between them. CDR1 is MNHEY, CDR2 SVGAGI, per germline. This CDR3 has 14 residues. In DNA form, the CDR3 reads TGTGCCAGCAGCCACTCCTCCCGGGTGGATACGCAGTATTTT. Translated, it gives CASSHSSRVDTQYF.